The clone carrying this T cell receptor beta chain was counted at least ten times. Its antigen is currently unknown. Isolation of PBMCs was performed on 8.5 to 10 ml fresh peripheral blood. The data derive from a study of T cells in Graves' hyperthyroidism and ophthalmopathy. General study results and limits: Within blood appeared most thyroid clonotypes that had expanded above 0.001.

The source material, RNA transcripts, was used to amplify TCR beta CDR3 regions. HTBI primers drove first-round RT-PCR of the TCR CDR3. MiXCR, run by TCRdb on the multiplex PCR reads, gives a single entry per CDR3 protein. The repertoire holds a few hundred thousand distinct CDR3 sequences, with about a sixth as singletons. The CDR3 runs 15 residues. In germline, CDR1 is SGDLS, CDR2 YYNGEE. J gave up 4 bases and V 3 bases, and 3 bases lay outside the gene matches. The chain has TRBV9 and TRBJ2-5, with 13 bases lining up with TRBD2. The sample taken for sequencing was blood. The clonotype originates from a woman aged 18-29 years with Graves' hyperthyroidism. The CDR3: CASSARTSGGETQYF. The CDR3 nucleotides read TGTGCCAGCAGCGCCCGGACTAGCGGGGGAGAGACCCAGTACTTC.